These 23 T cell receptor beta chains came from one sample sequenced in a study of sequential checkpoint blockade in melanoma. Treatment defined: randomized to nivolumab then ipilimumab (arm A) or the reverse (arm B). The assay was immunoSEQ multiplex PCR, and TCRdb's table has in-frame clones only and misses some. The sample contains a few hundred clones, 14% to 15% of which appear only once. Sequenced material: tumor tissue (inferred from file names), taken from a patient given nivolumab and ipilimumab in sequence. The receptors here all came from a human donor with melanoma.

The chain couples TRBV9 to TRBJ2-3; no clear D gene. V lost 3 bases to trimming and J lost 4 bases, with 6 bases between them. CDR3 length equals 12 residues. Germline CDR1 is SGDLS and CDR2 is YYNGEE. The CDR3 region has the DNA TGTGCCAGCAGCGAGGGTTCAGATACGCAGTATTTT. Translating it yields CASSEGSDTQYF.

This rearrangement joins TRBV25-1 to TRBJ1-2; D may be TRBD1 (6 bases). CDR3 length equals 15 residues. Germline CDR1 and CDR2: MGHDK and SYGVNS. Deletions cut 5 bases from V and 3 bases from J, with 16 bases between. CDR3: CASSLWDTYYYGYTF. The CDR3 DNA is TGTGCCAGCAGTCTTTGGGACACATACTACTATGGCTACACCTTC.

This clone was detected a few times. V is TRBV6-8 and J is TRBJ2-1, with D unresolved. CDR3 length equals 13 residues. CDR1 is MNHGY, CDR2 SAAAGT, per germline. Trimming removed 2 bases at V and 1 base at J, with 3 bases between. DNA of the CDR3: TGTGCCAGCAGTTACACATCCTACAATGAGCAGTTCTTC. Protein sequence: CASSYTSYNEQFF.

This rearrangement joins TRBV19 to TRBJ2-3; no firm D call. The CDR3 covers 14 residues. V gave up 2 bases and J gave up 6 bases, with 12 bases separating them. In germline, CDR1 is LNHDA, CDR2 SQIVND (reference sequence). The CDR3 protein is CASSIRAEVDTQYF. The CDR3 bases are TGTGCCAGTAGTATAAGGGCTGAAGTGGATACGCAGTATTTT.

In its sample, this clone is large. The chain is built from TRBV11-3 and TRBJ2-5, with D maybe TRBD1 (7 bases). Germline CDR1 reads SGHNT; CDR2 reads YENEEA. The V and J ends lost 3 bases and 5 bases respectively, with 13 bases between them. This CDR3 has 14 residues. The CDR3 DNA is TGTGCCAGCAGCTTGACAGGGAGGTTGGAGACCCAGTACTTC. Protein sequence: CASSLTGRLETQYF.

In its sample, this clone was seen a few times. The V and J genes are TRBV18 and TRBJ2-5, with TRBD1 identical over 8 bases. The CDR3 contains 13 residues. The V gene end was trimmed by 3 bases and the J gene end by 3 bases; junction bases not matched to a gene: 0. CDR1 KGHSH and CDR2 LQKENI come from the germline V gene. Here the CDR3 reads CASSPGQEETQYF. In DNA form, the CDR3 reads TGTGCCAGCTCACCGGGACAGGAAGAGACCCAGTACTTC.

This clone has a handful of counts. The gene calls are TRBV29-1 and TRBJ2-1; D is perhaps TRBD2 (5 bases). This CDR3 is 12 amino acids long. Trimming stripped 0 bases from V and 9 bases from J, with 9 bases between. Germline lookup yields CDR1 SQVTM and CDR2 ANQGSEA. Here the CDR3 reads CSVEDFRGEQFF. In DNA, the CDR3 is TGCAGCGTTGAAGATTTCCGGGGTGAGCAGTTCTTC.

By frequency in the sample, this clone is large. V gene TRBV6-8 combines with J gene TRBJ2-3, with D tentatively TRBD1 (5 bases). The CDR3 is 13 amino acids. V lost 6 bases and J 7 bases, leaving 14 bases between the germline ends. Germline CDR1 and CDR2: MNHGY and SAAAGT. This CDR3 is CASRRDGANTQYF. In DNA form, the CDR3 reads TGTGCCAGCAGAAGGGATGGGGCTAATACGCAGTATTTT.

This clone has more than one count but fewer than ten. The rearrangement uses TRBV18 and TRBJ2-2; TRBD2 might be the D (5 bases). Trimming removed 6 bases at V and 4 bases at J, with 12 bases between. The CDR3 length is 14 residues. The V gene's germline CDR1 is KGHSH and CDR2 LQKENI. The CDR3 region is CASSPAEGTGELFF. The CDR3 DNA sequence: TGTGCCAGCTCCCCCGCAGAGGGCACCGGGGAGCTGTTTTTT.

This clone was seen a few times. This chain links TRBV28 with TRBJ2-2; a possible D gene is TRBD1 (6 bases). The CDR3 runs 14 residues. Trimming cost V 8 bases and J 4 bases, with 14 bases left between them. The germline V gene encodes CDR1 MDHEN and CDR2 SYDVKM. CDR3 amino acids: CASRTGRATGELFF. The DNA for the CDR3 is TGTGCCAGCCGCACAGGGCGGGCCACCGGGGAGCTGTTTTTT.

CDR3 coding DNA: TGCGCCAGCAGCCCCTACAGGGCGGACTACGAGCAGTACTTC. It codes for CASSPYRADYEQYF. The V and J genes are TRBV5-1 and TRBJ2-7, with D possibly TRBD1 on 6 matching bases. V lost 4 bases and J 3 bases, leaving 14 bases between the germline ends. Germline values: CDR1 SGHRS, CDR2 YFSETQ. The CDR3 sequence is 14 residues long.

There are a few counts of this clone. This sequence joins TRBV19 and TRBJ2-7; no definite D call. Trimming shortened V by 1 base and J by 3 bases, and 10 bases separated the two germline ends. The germline V gene encodes CDR1 LNHDA and CDR2 SQIVND (reference sequence). This CDR3 is built from 14 residues. Here the CDR3 reads CASSIGHDGYEQYF. The CDR3 region has the DNA TGTGCCAGTAGTATAGGGCACGATGGCTACGAGCAGTACTTC.

By frequency in the sample, this clone is hyperexpanded. V gene TRBV10-2 combines with J gene TRBJ2-7; 8 positions match TRBD1. Germline CDR1 and CDR2: WSHSY and SAAADI. This CDR3 is 17 amino acids long. The V and J ends lost 0 bases and 7 bases, in that order; junction bases with no gene match: 14. The CDR3 is CASSESPYRTGRQEQYF. The CDR3, as DNA: TGCGCCAGCAGTGAGTCCCCATACCGGACAGGGCGTCAGGAGCAGTACTTC.

This clone was recorded a few times. The chain carries TRBV28 and TRBJ1-5; 8 nucleotides agree with TRBD1. The CDR3 has 17 residues. Germline CDR1 reads MDHEN; CDR2 reads SYDVKM. The CDR3 region is CATHFSGTGYSNQPQHF. The CDR3, as DNA: TGTGCTACCCATTTTTCCGGGACAGGCTATAGCAATCAGCCCCAGCATTTT.

This clone has just a few counts. The chain recombines TRBV19 with TRBJ1-5, with D possibly being TRBD1 (5 bases). With 5 bases removed from V and 6 bases from J, the gap between germline ends came to 14 bases. Per the germline V gene, CDR1 is LNHDA and CDR2 is SQIVND (reference sequence). This CDR3 is built from 14 residues. CDR3 bases: TGTGCCAGTAGTCTAGGACACTATCTTCAGCCCCAGCATTTT. Translating it yields CASSLGHYLQPQHF.

There are a few counts of this clone. This chain links TRBV28 with TRBJ1-2; unclear D gene. V was cut by 6 bases and J by 3 bases, with 11 bases left in between. The germline V gene encodes CDR1 MDHEN and CDR2 SYDVKM. The CDR3 runs 13 residues. The CDR3 sequence is CASRSDKDYGYTF. The CDR3 DNA sequence: TGTGCCAGCAGGTCAGACAAGGACTATGGCTACACCTTC.

This clone is medium-sized in the sample. This chain connects TRBV11-3 to TRBJ2-3; D is ambiguous. This CDR3 is built from 19 residues. From germline, CDR1 is SGHNT and CDR2 YENEEA. The V gene lost 2 bases and the J gene lost 0 bases, with 21 bases spanning the gap. Here the CDR3 DNA reads TGTGCCAGCAGCTTATATCTTATCGCCTCAAGACGCAGCACAGATACGCAGTATTTT. Amino acid sequence: CASSLYLIASRRSTDTQYF.

The gene calls are TRBV30 and TRBJ1-4; D may be TRBD1 (6 bases). The CDR3 runs to 15 residues. From germline, CDR1 is GTSNPN and CDR2 SVGIG (reference sequence). Trimming cost V 2 bases and J 2 bases, with 12 bases left between them. The CDR3 region is CAWSSPQGTNEKLFF. The CDR3 DNA reads TGTGCCTGGAGTTCGCCCCAGGGGACTAATGAAAAACTGTTTTTT. Combining the CDR3 with reference TRBV30 and TRBJ1-4 gives the whole variable domain SQTIHQWPATLVQPVGSPLSLECTVEGTSNPNLYWYRQAAGRGLQLLFYSVGIGQISSEVPQNLSASRPQDRQFILSSKKLLLSDSGFYLCAWSSPQGTNEKLFFGSGTQLSVL.

By its share, this clone is large. This rearrangement joins TRBV12-2 to TRBJ1-3. TRBV12-2 is an annotated pseudogene. The CDR3 contains 14 residues. CDR3 sequence reads: CAMGGHGGRNTIYF. The CDR3 region has the DNA TGTGCCATGGGGGGTCATGGCGGTCGAAACACCATATATTTT.

By share of the sample, this clone is medium-sized. J is TRBJ2-7 and V is TRBV7-1; D unresolved. TRBV7-1 is filed as an ORF, its function uncertain. The CDR3 is 13 amino acids. Trimming took 8 bases from V and 0 from J, leaving 11 bases between them. This chain's CDR3 is CASQRTFSYEQYF. The CDR3, as DNA: TGTGCCAGCCAGAGGACCTTCTCCTACGAGCAGTACTTC.

The chain links TRBV6-8 to TRBJ2-7; D uncertain. The CDR3 loop spans 17 amino acids. The germline V gene has CDR1 MNHGY and CDR2 SAAAGT. Trimming left V 6 bases short and J 0 bases short, with 21 bases between. Here the CDR3 DNA reads TGTGCCAGCAGAAACGAAGGCCTGCCACCTTTCTCCTACGAGCAGTACTTC. Translating it yields CASRNEGLPPFSYEQYF.

In its sample, this clone was seen a few times. The V gene is TRBV28, the J gene TRBJ2-1, with TRBD1 as a possible D gene (5 bases). Trimming removed 7 bases from V and 7 bases from J, with 23 bases in between. Germline V gene lookup returns CDR1 MDHEN and CDR2 SYDVKM. The length of the CDR3 is 16 residues. The CDR3 nucleotides read TGTGCCAGCAATAGTTTCCAATCAGGGCTCCGAAATGAGCAGTTCTTC. Translation: CASNSFQSGLRNEQFF. The full variable domain, rest sourced from reference TRBV28 and TRBJ2-1, is DVKVTQSSRYLVKRTGEKVFLECVQDMDHENMFWYRQDPGLGLRLIYFSYDVKMKEKGDIPEGYSVSREKKERFSLILESASTNQTSMYLCASNSFQSGLRNEQFFGPGTRLTVL.

This clone is judged medium-sized. The V and J genes are TRBV11-3 and TRBJ1-5; 11 bases are a match to TRBD1. Looked up from germline, CDR1 is SGHNT and CDR2 is YENEEA. The ends lost 5 bases at V and 8 bases at J; junction bases unmatched: 5. The CDR3 loop spans 14 amino acids. The CDR3 sequence: CASSGTGGYEPQHF. The CDR3 DNA sequence: TGTGCCAGCAGCGGGACAGGGGGTTACGAGCCCCAGCATTTT.